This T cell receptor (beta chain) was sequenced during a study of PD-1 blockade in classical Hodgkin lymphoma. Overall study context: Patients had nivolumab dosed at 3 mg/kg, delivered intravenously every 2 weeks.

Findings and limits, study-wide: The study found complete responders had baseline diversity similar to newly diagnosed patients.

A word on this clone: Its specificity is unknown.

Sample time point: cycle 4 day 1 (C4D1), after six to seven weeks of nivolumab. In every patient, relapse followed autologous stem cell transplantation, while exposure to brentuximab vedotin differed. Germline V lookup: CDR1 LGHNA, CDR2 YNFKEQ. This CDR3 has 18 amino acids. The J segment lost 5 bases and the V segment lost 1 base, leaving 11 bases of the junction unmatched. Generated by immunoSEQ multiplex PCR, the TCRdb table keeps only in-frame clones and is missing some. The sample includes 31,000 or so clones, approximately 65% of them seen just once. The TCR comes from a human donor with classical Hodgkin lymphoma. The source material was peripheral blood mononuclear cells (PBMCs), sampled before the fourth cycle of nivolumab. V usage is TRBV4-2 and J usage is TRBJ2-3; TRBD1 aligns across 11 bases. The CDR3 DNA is TGTGCCAGCAGCCAAGCTCCGGGACAGGGGGGTGAAGGAGATACGCAGTATTTT. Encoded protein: CASSQAPGQGGEGDTQYF.